These 18 T cell receptor beta chains were sequenced from one sample in a study of shared clonotypes between healthy human individuals. Clones were read by immunoSEQ multiplex PCR, and TCRdb kept only the in-frame ones, dropping some. The sample holds hundreds of thousands of clones; roughly 98% are singletons and the top ten take 0.3%. Cells designated naive CD8 were CD45RO-negative and were positively selected for CCR7, with terminally differentiated effector memory CD45RA+ cells excluded. Sequenced input: naive CD8+ T cells sorted from blood. These receptors originate from a man aged 25-45 years in good health.

Points on this clone: Different DNA sequences within this sample yield the same CDR3. The rearrangement links TRBV19 to TRBJ2-7, with 7 bases matching TRBD2. Germline V gene lookup returns CDR1 LNHDA and CDR2 SQIVND (reference sequence). CDR3 size: 12 residues. With V trimmed by 3 bases and J by 4 bases, 0 bases remained unmatched. The CDR3 bases are TGTGCCAGTAGTATCGGGGGGTACGAGCAGTACTTC. Amino acids: CASSIGGYEQYF.

The chain has TRBV5-5 and TRBJ2-2; the D gene is possibly TRBD2 (5 bases). Per the germline V gene, CDR1 is SGHKS and CDR2 is YYEKEE (reference sequence). The CDR3 runs to 14 residues. V shed 2 bases and J shed 7 bases, with 12 bases lying between them. CDR3 amino acids: CASSFEGRIGELFF. CDR3 in DNA: TGTGCCAGCAGCTTTGAGGGTCGGATCGGGGAGCTGTTTTTT.

The V gene is TRBV6-5, the J gene TRBJ2-1; 10 bases align to TRBD2. Germline CDR1 reads MNHEY; CDR2 reads SVGAGI. After removal of 4 bases from V and 3 bases from J, the junction contained 3 bases not matched to a gene. The CDR3 runs 15 residues. CDR3: CASSFRLAGYNEQFF. The CDR3 nucleotides read TGTGCCAGCAGTTTTCGACTAGCGGGCTACAATGAGCAGTTCTTC.

V usage is TRBV7-8 and J usage is TRBJ2-6, with D possibly being TRBD2 (6 bases). This CDR3 comprises 15 residues. The germline V gene has CDR1 SGHVS and CDR2 FQNEAQ. Between the trimmed V and J ends, which lost 8 bases and 0 bases, there was a span of 11 bases. The CDR3 sequence: CASEEGTSGANVLTF. The CDR3, as DNA: TGTGCCAGCGAGGAGGGCACCTCTGGGGCCAACGTCCTGACTTTC. The full variable domain, with the rest looked up from reference TRBV7-8 and TRBJ2-6, is GAGVSQSPRYKVAKRGQDVALRCDPISGHVSLFWYQQALGQGPEFLTYFQNEAQLDKSGLPSDRFFAERPEGSVSTLKIQRTQQEDSAVYLCASEEGTSGANVLTFGAGSRLTVL.

The rearrangement uses TRBV9 and TRBJ2-3; the match to TRBD2 covers 7 bases. This CDR3 has 17 residues. Per germline, CDR1 SGDLS and CDR2 YYNGEE. The V segment lost 0 bases and the J segment 2 bases; nucleotides outside the gene matches: 9. The CDR3 sequence: CASSVDPSLANTDTQYF. The CDR3, as DNA: TGTGCCAGCAGCGTAGACCCCTCACTAGCGAACACAGATACGCAGTATTTT.

The chain is built from TRBV7-2 and TRBJ1-5, with 7 bases matching TRBD1. The trim removed 5 bases at V and 6 bases at J, leaving 10 bases unmatched. There are 15 residues in the CDR3. The germline gives CDR1 SGHTA, CDR2 FQGNSA. CDR3 in DNA: TGTGCCAGCAGCCCTACCACAGGGGTTCGTCAGCCCCAGCATTTT. Amino acid sequence: CASSPTTGVRQPQHF.

The chain employs TRBV11-2 and TRBJ1-1; a possible D gene is TRBD1 (5 bases). Per the germline V gene, CDR1 is SGHAT and CDR2 is FQNNGV. The CDR3 contains 15 residues. V lost 5 bases and J 4 bases, leaving 17 bases between the germline ends. CDR3 residues: CASSPGRIRGTEAFF. In DNA, the CDR3 is TGTGCCAGCAGCCCAGGGAGGATACGGGGCACTGAAGCTTTCTTT.

A word on this clone: Mismatch with germline at one junction end may stem from a read error. The J gene is TRBJ1-1, the V gene TRBV29-1; TRBD1 might be the D (5 bases). CDR3 length: 10 residues. CDR1 and CDR2 (germline): SQVTM, ANQGSEA. The CDR3 spells CSVPGLETFF. For the CDR3, the DNA is TGCAGCGTACCGGGACTTGAAACTTTCTTT.

The genes are TRBV6-5 and TRBJ1-1; TRBD1 might be the D (5 bases). Germline V gene data show CDR1 as MNHEY and CDR2 as SVGAGI. The CDR3 is made up of 12 amino acids. Between the trimmed V and J ends, which lost 6 bases and 1 base, there was a span of 6 bases. The CDR3 DNA follows: TGTGCCAGCAGCCAGGGGAACACTGAAGCTTTCTTT. Encoded protein: CASSQGNTEAFF.

The gene calls are TRBV29-1 and TRBJ1-3, with TRBD1 matching 7 bases. The CDR3 sequence is 14 residues long. V was clipped by 4 bases and J by 4 bases; unmatched bases: 7. The germline CDR1 and CDR2 sequences are SQVTM and ANQGSEA. CDR3 nucleotides: TGCAGCGTTGCCGGGACAGCGGGGGGAAACACCATATATTTT. This gives the protein CSVAGTAGGNTIYF.

J is TRBJ2-1 and V is TRBV16; no firm D call. V lost 0 bases and J lost 3, with 6 bases in between. Germline lookup yields CDR1 KGHSY and CDR2 FQNENV. The CDR3 extends over 14 amino acids. Written as DNA, the CDR3 is TGTGCCAGCAGCCAATCTCGCTACTACAATGAGCAGTTCTTC. Translation gives CASSQSRYYNEQFF.

The J gene is TRBJ2-7, the V gene TRBV10-2; TRBD1 matches 8 bases. The CDR3 has 13 amino acids. J lost 6 bases, V lost 5 bases, and 6 bases had no gene match. From germline, CDR1 is WSHSY and CDR2 SAAADI. CDR3 DNA sequence: TGCGCCAGCAGTCGGACAGGGACCCCCGAGCAGTACTTC. Translating gives CASSRTGTPEQYF.

The CDR3 DNA is TGTGCCAGCTCATCGGGGACAACAGATACGCAGTATTTT. It is translated as CASSSGTTDTQYF. The chain employs TRBV18 and TRBJ2-3, with D maybe TRBD1 (6 bases). Looked up from germline, CDR1 is KGHSH and CDR2 is LQKENI. The ends were cut back, 5 bases at V and 3 bases at J, with 9 bases in the middle. CDR3 size: 13 residues.

The V call is TRBV28, the J call TRBJ2-7, with 10 bases lining up with TRBD2. Germline-derived CDR1 and CDR2 are MDHEN and SYDVKM. Trimming took 3 bases from V and 1 from J; bases not matched to a gene: 12. CDR3 length: 18 amino acids. The CDR3 DNA sequence: TGTGCCAGCAGTTTCTACGGTGTGCGGACTAGCGGTTCCTACGAGCAGTACTTC. This encodes CASSFYGVRTSGSYEQYF.

This chain connects TRBV7-5 to TRBJ2-1. TRBV7-5 is marked as a pseudogene. This CDR3 has 13 amino acids. CDR3 sequence (DNA): TGTGTCAGAAGCTTAGCGGGTTACAATGAGCAGTTCTTC. Translating gives CVRSLAGYNEQFF.

The CDR3 is CASSLRQGVGYEQYF. Here the CDR3 DNA reads TGTGCCAGCAGCTTACGACAGGGGGTTGGTTACGAGCAGTACTTC. J is TRBJ2-7 and V is TRBV14; 9 nucleotides match TRBD1. This CDR3 is 15 amino acids long. J lost 4 bases, V lost 5 bases, and 9 bases had no gene match. CDR1 is SGHDN and CDR2 is FVKESK in the germline V gene.

The J gene is TRBJ2-1, the V gene TRBV11-2; unclear D gene. The CDR3 is made up of 9 amino acids. Trimming stripped 5 bases from V and 7 bases from J, with 0 bases between. Germline assignment: CDR1 SGHAT and CDR2 FQNNGV. The CDR3, as DNA: TGTGCCAGCAGCAATGAGCAGTTCTTC. This gives the protein CASSNEQFF.

The chain couples TRBV5-6 to TRBJ2-5, with D unclear. The CDR3 contains 14 residues. Trimming left V 0 bases short and J 3 bases short, with 9 bases between. Looked up from germline, CDR1 is SGHDT and CDR2 is YYEEEE. In DNA, the CDR3 is TGTGCCAGCAGCTTGGCCAGGAACGAAGAGACCCAGTACTTC. It encodes CASSLARNEETQYF. Looking up the rest from reference TRBV5-6 and TRBJ2-5 gives the full variable domain: DAGVTQSPTHLIKTRGQQVTLRCSPKSGHDTVSWYQQALGQGPQFIFQYYEEEERQRGNFPDRFSGHQFPNYSSELNVNALLLGDSALYLCASSLARNEETQYFGPGTRLLVL.